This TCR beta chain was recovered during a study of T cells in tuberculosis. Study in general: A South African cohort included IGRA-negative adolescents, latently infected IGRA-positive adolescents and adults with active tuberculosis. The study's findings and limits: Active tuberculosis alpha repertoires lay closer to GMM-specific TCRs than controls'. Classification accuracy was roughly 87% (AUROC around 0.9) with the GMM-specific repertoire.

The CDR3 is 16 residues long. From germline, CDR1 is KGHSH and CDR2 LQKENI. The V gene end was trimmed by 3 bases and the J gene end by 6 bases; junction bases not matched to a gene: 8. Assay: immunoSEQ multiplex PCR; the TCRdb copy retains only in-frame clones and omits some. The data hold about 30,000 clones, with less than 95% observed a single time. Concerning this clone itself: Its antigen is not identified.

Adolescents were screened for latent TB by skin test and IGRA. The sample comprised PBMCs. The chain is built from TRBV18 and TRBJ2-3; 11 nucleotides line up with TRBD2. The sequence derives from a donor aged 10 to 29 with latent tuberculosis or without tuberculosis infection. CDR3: CASSPYPSGRRDTQYF. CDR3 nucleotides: TGTGCCAGCTCACCGTATCCTAGCGGGAGGCGGGATACGCAGTATTTT.